The entry below gives a single T cell receptor beta chain sequence along with its context. Its matching antigen is unknown. These data originate in a study of blood T cells in healthy people across ages. The study's findings and limits: Age showed a roughly linear inverse relationship with TCR beta diversity per million T cells.

Then a second PCR, running roughly 7 to 12 cycles, was carried out with a sample-barcoded 5' primer and a J-beta primer mix. TCRdb re-analysed the 5' RACE reads in MiXCR, keeping a single row per CDR3 protein. The sample lists 1.5 million to 1.9 million distinct CDR3 sequences; less than 45% were seen once. Germline assignment: CDR1 SGHTA and CDR2 FQGNSA. The CDR3 runs 15 residues. The ends were cut back, 3 bases at V and 4 bases at J, with 13 bases in the middle. The chain uses TRBV7-2 and TRBJ2-1; D is possibly TRBD1 (5 bases). The origin of this receptor is a woman between 18 and 29 years old in good health. The sequencing input was blood. CDR3 in DNA: TGTGCCAGCAGCTTTAGGGGTGGAACGTACAATGAGCAGTTCTTC. Protein sequence: CASSFRGGTYNEQFF. The variable domain in full, with the rest retrieved from reference TRBV7-2 and TRBJ2-1, is GAGVSQSPSNKVTEKGKDVELRCDPISGHTALYWYRQSLGQGLEFLIYFQGNSAPDKSGLPSDRFSAERTGGSVSTLTIQRTQQEDSAVYLCASSFRGGTYNEQFFGPGTRLTVL.